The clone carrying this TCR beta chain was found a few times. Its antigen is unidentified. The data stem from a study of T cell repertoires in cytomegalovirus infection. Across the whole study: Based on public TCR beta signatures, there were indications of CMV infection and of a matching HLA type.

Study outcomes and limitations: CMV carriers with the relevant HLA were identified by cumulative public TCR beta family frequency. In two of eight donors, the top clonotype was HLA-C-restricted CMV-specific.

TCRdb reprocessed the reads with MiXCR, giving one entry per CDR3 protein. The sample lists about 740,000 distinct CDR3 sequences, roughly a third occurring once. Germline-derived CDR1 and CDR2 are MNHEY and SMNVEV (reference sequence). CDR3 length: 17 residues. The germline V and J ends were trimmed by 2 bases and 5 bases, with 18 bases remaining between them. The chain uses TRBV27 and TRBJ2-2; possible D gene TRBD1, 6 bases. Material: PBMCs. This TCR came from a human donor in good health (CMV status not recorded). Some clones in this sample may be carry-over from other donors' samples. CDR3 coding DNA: TGTGCCAGCAGTTTAAGCGGCGCCAGGGGCGATACCGGGGAGCTGTTTTTT. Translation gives CASSLSGARGDTGELFF.